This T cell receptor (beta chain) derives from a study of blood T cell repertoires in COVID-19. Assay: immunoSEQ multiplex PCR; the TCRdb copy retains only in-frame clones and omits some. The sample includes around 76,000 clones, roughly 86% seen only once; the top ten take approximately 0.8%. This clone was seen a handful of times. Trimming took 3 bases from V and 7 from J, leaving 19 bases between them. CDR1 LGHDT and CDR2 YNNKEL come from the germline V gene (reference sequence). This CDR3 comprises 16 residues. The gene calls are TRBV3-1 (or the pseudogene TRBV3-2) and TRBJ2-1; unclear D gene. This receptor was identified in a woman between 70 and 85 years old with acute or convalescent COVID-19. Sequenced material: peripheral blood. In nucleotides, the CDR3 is TGTGCCAGCAGCCATCAATTAAGGCTTTACGGGAATGAGCAGTTCTTC. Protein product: CASSHQLRLYGNEQFF.